Listed below are T cell receptor beta chains from one sample, sequenced in a study of monozygotic twins with inflammatory bowel disease. TCRdb reprocessed the 5' RACE reads and reports one entry per CDR3 protein, with no DNA. The repertoire table contains some 83,000 distinct CDR3 sequences. Sequenced sample: blood. The receptor source for this set is a human donor with ulcerative colitis or Crohn's disease, or a healthy co-twin of an affected twin (not recorded which). Each CDR3 is given with its conserved first and last residue. Fields, in order: CDR3 protein, J gene, V gene.

CASSKTGMNTEAFF | TRBJ1-1 | TRBV5-1
CASSVGDRSNQPQHF | TRBJ1-5 | TRBV9
CASSFGGQGLGYEQYF | TRBJ2-7 | TRBV7-8
CASSLFVGNTEAFF | TRBJ1-1 | TRBV5-1
CSAPGSHEQYF | TRBJ2-7 | TRBV20-1
CASQETYQETQYF | TRBJ2-5 | TRBV5-1
CSARQASLNEKLFF | TRBJ1-4 | TRBV20-1
CASRGQGFYEQYF | TRBJ2-7 | TRBV2
CASSVGNTDTQYF | TRBJ2-3 | TRBV9
CATVGQGGSYEQYF | TRBJ2-7 | TRBV6-1
CASKAVPSTDTQYF | TRBJ2-3 | TRBV19
CASSPPTGAAYNEQFF | TRBJ2-1 | TRBV7-9
CASSFNLQSQRMETQYF | TRBJ2-5 | TRBV5-1
CASSPRGTGINEQFF | TRBJ2-1 | TRBV12-3/TRBV12-4
CASSSDTGAYEQYF | TRBJ2-7 | TRBV7-2
CASSPSATGTGPHSYEQYF | TRBJ2-7 | TRBV6-4
CASSLAITGVYEQFF | TRBJ2-1 | TRBV5-1
CSAPDRDRDSSYNSPLHF | TRBJ1-6 | TRBV20-1
CASSPVAGMDQPQHF | TRBJ1-5 | TRBV18
CASRWGSAYNQPQHF | TRBJ1-5 | TRBV6-1
CATSRERNRLNYGYTF | TRBJ1-2 | TRBV15
CASTTSGDDGYTF | TRBJ1-2 | TRBV19
CSARDASASLLYNEQFF | TRBJ2-1 | TRBV20-1
CSVGGPYSYEQYF | TRBJ2-7 | TRBV29-1
CASASSGGATDTQYF | TRBJ2-3 | TRBV6-4
CASSLGWTSGGAGETQYF | TRBJ2-5 | TRBV11-2
CASSRSGGAADTQYF | TRBJ2-3 | TRBV5-4
CATSRDQANNEQFF | TRBJ2-1 | TRBV24-1
CASSQANTEAFF | TRBJ1-1 | TRBV14
CASSLGQGTDTQYF | TRBJ2-3 | TRBV11-2
CASSPGQGNEKLFF | TRBJ1-4 | TRBV5-1
CSARTTGGTEAFF | TRBJ1-1 | TRBV20-1